The subject of this entry is one T cell receptor beta chain. Unmatched junction bases numbered 9, after V lost 3 bases and J lost 5 bases. The CDR3 contains 17 residues. From germline, CDR1 is MNHNS and CDR2 SASEGT. The sample originates from a study of blood T cell repertoires in COVID-19. Study at large: There were acute and convalescent COVID-19 samples, and they came from the United States, Italy and Spain. PBMCs, B-cell-depleted T cells, or T cells were the source of the cDNA or gDNA that made up the material.

In the authors' methods: Amplified reference gene primers provided the basis for estimating nucleated cell counts. Sequenced by immunoSEQ multiplex PCR; TCRdb stores in-frame clones only, minus some. D and trimming come from the DNA, and the V and J calls and clone size come from that table. Seen here are about 81,000 clones, approximately 78% observed once, and the top ten hold about 10%. The chain couples TRBV6-1 to TRBJ2-3; 12 bases map to TRBD2. The clonotype originates from a man aged 60-69 years with acute or convalescent COVID-19. Material for sequencing was peripheral blood. CDR3 coding DNA: TGTGCCAGCAGTGAGGGTCTAGCGGGGGGGCGGAGAGATACGCAGTATTTT. It codes for CASSEGLAGGRRDTQYF.